One and the same sample provided the 25 T cell receptor beta chains below, sequenced in a study of Ad26.COV2.S vaccination and SARS-CoV-2 variants (dated by TCRdb to the early 2020s). What the treatment or condition label conveys for this sample: 15 to 20 received Ad26.COV2.S at low or high dose, single or two shots; roughly five received placebo; per-sample allocation not given. Repertoires of vaccine and placebo recipients were sequenced from samples collected on day 63 after the first injection. The library was built by means of the immunoSEQ multiplex PCR assay. The table was pulled from immuneACCESS by TCRdb, which kept in-frame rearrangements only. Such tables lose some clones; where checked, under half of the loss comes from unresolved V genes, and the rest has no known cause. The sample table holds 350,000 to 500,000 clones, of which 89% were seen once. Of the sample, 2% to 3% is held by the ten largest clones.

The sample consisted of peripheral blood, taken in a trial of Ad26.COV2.S vaccine versus placebo. Receptors were obtained from a person between 18 and 59 years old who received the Ad26.COV2.S COVID-19 vaccine or a placebo.

This chain uses TRBV3-1 (or the pseudogene TRBV3-2) with TRBJ1-1; perhaps TRBD1 as D (5 bases). The germline V gene encodes CDR1 LGHDT and CDR2 YNNKEL (reference sequence). With 3 bases removed from V and 6 bases from J, the gap between germline ends came to 14 bases. The CDR3 is made up of 14 amino acids. CDR3 coding DNA: TGTGCCAGCAGCCAGGCGGGCAGGGACCCTGAAGCTTTCTTT. Translated: CASSQAGRDPEAFF.

The CDR3, as DNA: TGTGCCAGCAGCTTAAGGGGACTAGCGAGTCCCGGGGAGCTGTTTTTT. This sequence encodes CASSLRGLASPGELFF. V gene TRBV7-2 combines with J gene TRBJ2-2; TRBD2 matches 10 bases. V was pared by 2 bases and J by 6 bases, with 6 bases of the junction left unmatched. From germline, CDR1 is SGHTA and CDR2 FQGNSA. The CDR3 contains 16 residues.

The chain links TRBV4-1 to TRBJ1-1, with 9 positions matching TRBD1. This CDR3 region has 18 residues. Germline V CDR1 and CDR2: MGHRA, YSYEKL. V gave up 4 bases and J gave up 8 bases; unmatched junction bases: 20. The CDR3 protein is CASSRTYRDRDRGDEAFF. The CDR3 DNA reads as TGCGCCAGCAGCCGTACATACCGGGACAGGGATCGCGGCGACGAAGCTTTCTTT.

This chain uses TRBV4-1 with TRBJ1-5, with a possible D match to TRBD1 (5 bases). This CDR3 contains 14 residues. Trimming pared 1 base from V and 2 bases from J, leaving 6 bases between. The V gene's germline CDR1 is MGHRA and CDR2 YSYEKL. The CDR3 DNA reads TGCGCCAGCAGCCAAGGACAGCGCAATCAGCCCCAGCATTTT. Amino acids: CASSQGQRNQPQHF.

This chain links TRBV7-8 with TRBJ2-5, with D possibly being TRBD1 (6 bases). V lost 8 bases and J 0 bases, leaving 7 bases between the germline ends. This CDR3 is built from 12 residues. Per germline, CDR1 SGHVS and CDR2 FQNEAQ. In DNA form, the CDR3 reads TGTGCCAGCTGGGACAACCAAGAGACCCAGTACTTC. Translating gives CASWDNQETQYF.

V and J are TRBV6-5 and TRBJ2-7; no clear D. The CDR3 sequence is 12 residues long. Trimming shortened V by 7 bases and J by 1 base, and 8 bases separated the two germline ends. Germline CDR1 and CDR2: MNHEY and SVGAGI. For the CDR3, the DNA is TGTGCCAGCACTTCGTTTTCCTACGAGCAGTACTTC. It codes for CASTSFSYEQYF.

This rearrangement joins TRBV27 to TRBJ2-3; perhaps TRBD2 as D (6 bases). The CDR3 covers 16 residues. Trimming took 1 base from V and 9 from J, leaving 20 bases between them. Germline V lookup: CDR1 MNHEY, CDR2 SMNVEV (reference sequence). Written as DNA, the CDR3 is TGTGCCAGCAGTTTATGGGTGGGGAGGCGAGTTTGGACGCAGTATTTT. The encoded protein is CASSLWVGRRVWTQYF.

The rearrangement uses TRBV5-1 and TRBJ1-6; D perhaps matches TRBD1 (5 bases). The germline CDR1 and CDR2 sequences are SGHRS and YFSETQ. This CDR3 is 15 amino acids long. Trimming removed 4 bases at V and 8 bases at J, with 16 bases between. Here the CDR3 reads CASSKGPLGDSPLHF. Written as DNA, the CDR3 is TGCGCCAGCAGCAAGGGACCGCTTGGGGATTCACCCCTCCACTTT.

The J gene is TRBJ2-3, the V gene TRBV7-2, with D hard to call. The CDR3 loop spans 13 amino acids. V lost 3 bases, J lost 1 base, and 5 bases lay in between. Germline CDR1 SGHTA, CDR2 FQGNSA. The CDR3 DNA reads as TGTGCCAGCAGCTTCCCGGGCACAGATACGCAGTATTTT. Its translation is CASSFPGTDTQYF.

This chain links TRBV11-2 with TRBJ2-1, with 13 positions matching TRBD2. The CDR3 has 15 residues. Germline V gene data show CDR1 as SGHAT and CDR2 as FQNNGV. V lost 7 bases and J lost 7; bases outside the gene matches: 7. The CDR3 coding sequence is TGTGCCAGCATCTCGGGGACTAGCGGGATAAATGAGCAGTTCTTC. This gives the protein CASISGTSGINEQFF.

V usage is TRBV5-4 and J usage is TRBJ2-2; 7 bases agree with TRBD2. The germline gives CDR1 SGHNT, CDR2 YYREEE (reference sequence). There are 15 residues in the CDR3. After removal of 0 bases from V and 7 bases from J, the junction contained 6 bases not matched to a gene. The DNA for the CDR3 is TGTGCCAGCAGCTTGGCGGGAGGCCCCATCGGGGAGCTGTTTTTT. This gives the protein CASSLAGGPIGELFF. The complete variable domain, with remaining parts taken from reference TRBV5-4 and TRBJ2-2, reads ETGVTQSPTHLIKTRGQQVTLRCSSQSGHNTVSWYQQALGQGPQFIFQYYREEENGRGNFPPRFSGLQFPNYSSELNVNALELDDSALYLCASSLAGGPIGELFFGEGSRLTVL.

V gene TRBV14 combines with J gene TRBJ1-3; D uncertain. The V gene's germline CDR1 is SGHDN and CDR2 FVKESK. This CDR3 is 15 amino acids long. Trimming shortened V by 5 bases and J by 0 bases, and 11 bases separated the two germline ends. The CDR3 DNA reads TGTGCCAGCAGCTTTGGGGAGAGCTCTGGAAACACCATATATTTT. This encodes CASSFGESSGNTIYF.

The chain is built from TRBV18 and TRBJ2-7, with 10 positions matching TRBD1. V lost 2 bases to trimming and J lost 3 bases; unmatched junction nucleotides: 1. From germline, CDR1 is KGHSH and CDR2 LQKENI. CDR3 length equals 14 residues. CDR3 DNA sequence: TGTGCCAGCTCACCAGGGACAGGGGTCTACGAGCAGTACGTC. It specifies CASSPGTGVYEQYV.

The V gene is TRBV2, the J gene TRBJ1-1; TRBD1 is a possible D gene (5 bases). From germline, CDR1 is SNHLY and CDR2 FYNNEI. This CDR3 has 20 residues. Trimming removed 0 bases from V and 3 bases from J, with 26 bases in between. The CDR3 bases are TGTGCCAGCAGTGAAGCGCTTCGGAGGTTTCAGGGTTGGAGGGACACTGAAGCTTTCTTT. Protein: CASSEALRRFQGWRDTEAFF.

This rearrangement joins TRBV29-1 to TRBJ1-4; weak D call: TRBD1 (6 bases). This CDR3 contains 12 residues. V was shortened by 6 bases and J by 7 bases, with 12 bases between the two germline ends. CDR1 and CDR2 (germline): SQVTM, ANQGSEA. CDR3 sequence (DNA): TGCAGCGTGCAACAGGGCGGTGAAAAACTGTTTTTT. It translates to CSVQQGGEKLFF.

The gene calls are TRBV9 and TRBJ1-2, with 11 bases identical to TRBD1. The CDR3 totals 14 residues. With 2 bases clipped from V and 7 bases from J, the junction kept 4 bases outside the gene matches. The germline CDR1 and CDR2 sequences are SGDLS and YYNGEE. The CDR3 DNA reads as TGTGCCAGCAGCGTTGGACAGGGGGCATCTGGCTACACCTTC. Its protein is CASSVGQGASGYTF.

This clone was seen ten or more times. J is TRBJ1-1 and V is TRBV6-6, with D tentatively TRBD1 (5 bases). Germline V lookup: CDR1 MNHNY, CDR2 SVGAGI (reference sequence). The CDR3 sequence is 16 residues long. V gave up 2 bases and J gave up 0 bases, with 13 bases separating them. DNA for the CDR3: TGTGCCAGCAGTTACGGGAGGGGAAGGATGAACACTGAAGCTTTCTTT. Its protein product is CASSYGRGRMNTEAFF.

The genes are TRBV29-1 and TRBJ1-1; 8 bases align to TRBD1. Per germline, CDR1 SQVTM and CDR2 ANQGSEA. This CDR3 has 14 amino acids. Germline trimming cut 7 bases from V and 7 bases from J; bases unmatched to any gene: 14. The CDR3 region is CSAGGTAAVYEAFF. In DNA form, the CDR3 reads TGCAGCGCAGGGGGCACGGCCGCAGTATATGAAGCTTTCTTT.

V usage is TRBV5-5 and J usage is TRBJ1-5, with unresolved D. Germline assignment: CDR1 SGHKS and CDR2 YYEKEE (reference sequence). The CDR3 loop spans 15 amino acids. V lost 5 bases, J lost 0 bases, and 12 bases lay in between. CDR3: CASSIDPSSNQPQHF. Here the CDR3 DNA reads TGTGCCAGCAGTATTGACCCTTCTAGCAATCAGCCCCAGCATTTT. Complete variable domain (other parts from reference TRBV5-5 and TRBJ1-5): DAGVTQSPTHLIKTRGQQVTLRCSPISGHKSVSWYQQVLGQGPQFIFQYYEKEERGRGNFPDRFSARQFPNYSSELNVNALLLGDSALYLCASSIDPSSNQPQHFGDGTRLSIL.

The chain has TRBV10-3 and TRBJ2-1; no reliable D call. The germline gives CDR1 ENHRY, CDR2 SYGVKD. Trimming shortened V by 4 bases and J by 2 bases, and 6 bases separated the two germline ends. This CDR3 comprises 13 residues. CDR3 coding DNA: TGTGCCATCAGTGTTACCACCTACAATGAGCAGTTCTTC. It specifies CAISVTTYNEQFF.

V is TRBV29-1 and J is TRBJ1-2, with D hard to call. CDR3 length: 11 amino acids. Germline V gene lookup returns CDR1 SQVTM and CDR2 ANQGSEA. Trimming removed 4 bases at V and 3 bases at J, with 6 bases between. CDR3 bases: TGCAGCGTTGGGCAGTACTATGGCTACACCTTC. It encodes CSVGQYYGYTF.

The chain is built from TRBV4-3 and TRBJ2-3; 10 bases match TRBD2. J lost 6 bases, V lost 4 bases, and 19 bases had no gene match. Germline CDR1 is LGHNA and CDR2 is YSLEER. CDR3 length: 19 amino acids. CDR3 nucleotide sequence: TGCGCCAGCAGCCTCGGAACTGCGCTAGCGGGAGTGGTACCGGATACGCAGTATTTT. This translates into CASSLGTALAGVVPDTQYF.

The chain joins TRBV5-1 to TRBJ1-5; D is perhaps TRBD1 (6 bases). Trimming removed 0 bases at V and 3 bases at J, with 10 bases between. In germline, CDR1 is SGHRS, CDR2 YFSETQ. The CDR3 has 15 residues. The CDR3 loop is CASSLGTATNQPQHF. In DNA, the CDR3 is TGCGCCAGCAGCTTGGGGACAGCGACCAATCAGCCCCAGCATTTT.

The rearrangement uses TRBV6-5 and TRBJ1-5; D uncertain. CDR3 size: 13 residues. Trimming left V 2 bases short and J 14 bases short, with 16 bases between. Germline V gives CDR1 MNHEY, CDR2 SVGAGI. The CDR3 loop reads CASSYLGRPPEHF. CDR3 sequence (DNA): TGTGCCAGCAGTTACCTAGGCAGGCCCCCTGAGCATTTT.

V is TRBV5-6 and J is TRBJ2-3; D remains unclear. The germline V gene encodes CDR1 SGHDT and CDR2 YYEEEE. Trimming cost V 4 bases and J 10 bases, with 10 bases left between them. This CDR3 has 11 residues. CDR3 in amino acids: CASSLGAAQYF. Here the CDR3 DNA reads TGTGCCAGCAGCCTGGGCGCCGCGCAGTATTTT.